Reported below is one T cell receptor beta chain. This clone has just one count. Its binding antigen is unknown. No much larger clone exists at a distance of one base, and base qualities are not known. Libraries were constructed by the immunoSEQ multiplex PCR assay. Rearranged TCR beta chain sequences were amplified with the hsTCRB Kit following the manufacturer's protocol. TCRB libraries were sequenced on an Illumina MiSeq. The paper's data handling went like this. The kit vendor's proprietary platform handled demultiplexing, trimming and gene mapping. The table was pulled from immuneACCESS by TCRdb, which kept in-frame rearrangements only. Such tables lose some clones; where checked, under half of the loss comes from unresolved V genes, and the rest has no known cause. The DNA was the basis for D and trimming; V, J and clone size are from that table. The sample includes 50,000 to 70,000 clones, with roughly nine tenths observed a single time. The ten most abundant clones make up around 1.5% of the sample.

The time point label for this specimen denotes: week 35, safety follow-up. Each vaccine dose was 300 ug of a 20-mer mutant IDH1 peptide in Montanide, given subcutaneously with topical imiquimod. Patients received eight vaccinations in weeks 1, 3, 5, 7, 11, 15, 19 and 23, corresponding to visits V03 through V10. Newly diagnosed WHO grade 3 or 4 IDH1-mutant astrocytomas showing loss of nuclear ATRX were present in the donors. The samples were drawn from NOA16, a multicentre, single-arm, open-label phase I trial in Germany that tested a mutant IDH1 peptide vaccine in humans for the first time. The DNeasy Blood and Tissue Kit was used to extract genomic DNA from EDTA blood for TCRB sequencing. The sample originates from a study of a mutant IDH1 vaccine in newly diagnosed glioma (dated by TCRdb to the early 2020s). With regard to the full study: Vaccination was initiated 4-6 weeks after radiotherapy alone, or concurrently with temozolomide cycles in the chemotherapy-containing groups. The week-35 safety follow-up was designated visit V12, and the week-47 end of study was designated visit V13. Peripheral blood was drawn at six visits: V03 (baseline), V05, V07, V10, V12 and V13. Prior to enrollment, standard therapy consisting of radiotherapy alone, temozolomide alone, or radiochemotherapy with temozolomide had been administered to patients, with the combination being received by most patients. Of the 25 to 40 treated patients, about 60% were male and 37.5% were female, and the mean age was approximately 39 years. Longitudinal TCRB deep sequencing was performed for fewer than 30 treated patients wherever samples were available for exploratory analyses.

The cysteine opens and the phenylalanine closes a CDR3 of 15 amino acids. The DNA shown is the 45-base CDR3, in frame from base 1. From a lookup of the germline V gene, CDR1 and CDR2 are SNHLY and FYNNEI. Germline trimming amounts to 5 bases on V and 3 bases on J, with 5 as the count of junction bases outside the gene matches. The investigation overall reported the following: Immune responses induced by the vaccine were seen in around 93% of patients across multiple MHC alleles. Changes in the top peripheral T cell clonotypes picked up by TCRB sequencing did not appear to be linked to pseudoprogression. The authors stated that sample limitations prevented analyses of patient blood samples from being reproduced. Availability determined which PBMC samples were chosen for TCRB deep sequencing.

Specimen: PBMCs, collected from a glioma patient whose treatment included an IDH1 peptide vaccine. The receptor was isolated from a man aged 40-50 years with glioma. The sequence joins TRBV2 to TRBJ2-3, with 10 middle bases fitting TRBD2. The CDR3 is CASSSGRAQTDTQYF. The DNA sequence follows: TGTGCCAGCAGTAGCGGGAGGGCCCAGACAGATACGCAGTATTTT. Where the CDR3 stops, the reference TRBV2 and TRBJ2-3 genes take over; the full variable domain is EPEVTQTPSHQVTQMGQEVILRCVPISNHLYFYWYRQILGQKVEFLVSFYNNEISEKSEIFDDQFSVERPDGSNFTLKIRSTKLEDSAMYFCASSSGRAQTDTQYFGPGTRLTVL.